The sequence of this T cell receptor beta chain was determined in a study of blood T cells in healthy people across ages. Combining a sample-barcoded 5' primer with a J-beta primer mix, a second PCR ran for roughly 6 to 12 cycles. TCRdb re-called the 5' RACE reads with MiXCR, one entry per CDR3 protein. Of around 800,000 distinct CDR3 sequences in the sample, 25% to 30% are singletons; the top ten hold over 2.5%. This CDR3 region has 16 residues. The germline V gene encodes CDR1 SQVTM and CDR2 ANQGSEA. These data were also filed under a second study, of T cells of mothers and their children. This second report adds: Each mother yielded more than 9.5 million TCR beta CDR3 reads. Each child yielded several million reads. Slightly higher, non-significant overlap characterized related mother-child pairs relative to unrelated pairs.

The TCR originated in a boy aged 5-17 years in good health. This chain uses TRBV29-1 with TRBJ2-1, with 11 bases fitting TRBD2. TRBJ2-7 matches the DNA end more closely, so the J call is doubtful. Material: blood. The CDR3 loop reads CSVEDPTTSGGGEQYF. The CDR3 coding sequence is TGCAGCGTTGAAGATCCTACTACTAGCGGGGGTGGCGAGCAGTACTTC.